The 2 T cell receptor beta chains given below trace back to one sample, sequenced in a study. In TCRdb, the RT-PCR reads were re-called with MiXCR into one record per CDR3 protein. The table shows 550,000 to 750,000 distinct CDR3 sequences, with 14% occurring only once. The source material was memory CD4+ T cells from blood. The receptors here all came from a female donor in good health, serving as a healthy control.

This clonotype was detected many times. The V call is TRBV12-3 or TRBV12-4, the J call TRBJ2-5; TRBD2 matches 7 bases. V trimming: 1 base; J trimming: 2 bases; junction bases outside the gene matches: 4. The CDR3 is 15 residues long. The CDR3 is CASSLGASGQETQYF. Written as DNA, the CDR3 is TGTGCCAGCAGTTTAGGGGCTAGCGGTCAAGAGACCCAGTACTTC.

This clonotype was counted only a few times. The V and J genes are TRBV18 and TRBJ2-3, with unresolved D. This CDR3 has 13 residues. Germline CDR1 reads KGHSH; CDR2 reads LQKENI. V shed 3 bases and J shed 2 bases, with 6 bases lying between them. DNA for the CDR3: TGTGCCAGCTCACCCTTACCCACAGATACGCAGTATTTT. Translated: CASSPLPTDTQYF.